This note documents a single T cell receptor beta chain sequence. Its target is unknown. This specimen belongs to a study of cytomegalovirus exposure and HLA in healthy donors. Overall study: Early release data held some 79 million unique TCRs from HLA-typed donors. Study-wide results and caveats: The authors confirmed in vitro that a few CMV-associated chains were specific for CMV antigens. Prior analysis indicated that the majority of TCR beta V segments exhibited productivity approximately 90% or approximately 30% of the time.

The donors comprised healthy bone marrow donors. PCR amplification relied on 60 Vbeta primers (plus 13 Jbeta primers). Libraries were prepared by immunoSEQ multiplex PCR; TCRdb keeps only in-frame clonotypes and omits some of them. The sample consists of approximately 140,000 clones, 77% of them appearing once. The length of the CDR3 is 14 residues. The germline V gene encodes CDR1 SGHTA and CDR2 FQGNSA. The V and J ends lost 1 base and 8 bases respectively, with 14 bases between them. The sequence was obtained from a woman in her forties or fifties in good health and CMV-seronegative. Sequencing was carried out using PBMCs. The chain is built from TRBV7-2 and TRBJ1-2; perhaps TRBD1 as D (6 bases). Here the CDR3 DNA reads TGTGCCAGCAGCTTAGACGCGGGGGCGGGGGGCTACACCTTC. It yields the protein CASSLDAGAGGYTF. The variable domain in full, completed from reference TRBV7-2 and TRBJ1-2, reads GAGVSQSPSNKVTEKGKDVELRCDPISGHTALYWYRQSLGQGLEFLIYFQGNSAPDKSGLPSDRFSAERTGGSVSTLTIQRTQQEDSAVYLCASSLDAGAGGYTFGSGTRLTVV.